This T cell receptor beta chain stems from a study of shared clonotypes between healthy human individuals. Trimming removed 0 bases at V and 7 bases at J, with 10 bases between. Germline CDR1 reads SGHRS; CDR2 reads YFSETQ. The CDR3 covers 14 residues. CD45RO-negative, CCR7-positively selected cells formed the naive CD8 fraction, excluding terminally differentiated effector memory CD45RA+ cells. Genomic DNA belonging to each subset was distributed in equal measure over several immunoSEQ plates. Data came from immunoSEQ multiplex PCR; TCRdb stores just in-frame clones and leaves some out. The sample consists of about 820,000 clones, 80% to 95% of them appearing once.

Source material: naive CD8+ T cells sorted from blood. V gene TRBV5-1 combines with J gene TRBJ1-4; D possibly corresponds to TRBD1 (6 bases). The TCR comes from a man aged 30 to 39 in good health. In DNA, the CDR3 is TGCGCCAGCAGCTTGGGACAGGCAGGTGAAAAACTGTTTTTT. It translates to CASSLGQAGEKLFF.